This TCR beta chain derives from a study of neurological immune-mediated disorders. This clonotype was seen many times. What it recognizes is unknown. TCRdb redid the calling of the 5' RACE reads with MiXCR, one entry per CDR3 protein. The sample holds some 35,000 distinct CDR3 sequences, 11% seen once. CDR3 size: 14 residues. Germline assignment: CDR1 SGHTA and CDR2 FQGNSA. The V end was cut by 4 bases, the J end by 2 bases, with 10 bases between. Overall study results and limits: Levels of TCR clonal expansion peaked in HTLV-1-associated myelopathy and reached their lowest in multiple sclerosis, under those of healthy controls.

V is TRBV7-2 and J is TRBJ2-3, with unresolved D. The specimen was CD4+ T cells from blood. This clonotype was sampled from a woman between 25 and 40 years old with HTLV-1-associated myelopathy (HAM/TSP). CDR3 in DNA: TGTGCCAGCAGCTACAGAGATTTCACAGATACGCAGTATTTT. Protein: CASSYRDFTDTQYF.